The 16 T cell receptor beta chains given below trace back to one sample, sequenced in a study. TCRdb's copy holds only in-frame clones and misses some; the assay was immunoSEQ multiplex PCR. Of around 49,000 clones listed, approximately 93% are singletons. Sequenced input: PBMCs. All receptors derive from a man aged 40-49 years with rheumatoid arthritis.

The CDR3 DNA follows: TGTGCCAGTAGTATAGGACTAGCGGAGACTTATGGTGGGGCCAACGTCCTGACTTTC. It translates to CASSIGLAETYGGANVLTF. This chain connects TRBV19 to TRBJ2-6; 9 bases align to TRBD2. J was trimmed by 3 bases and V by 1 base; bases with no gene match: 10. The CDR3 is 19 amino acids. Germline values: CDR1 LNHDA, CDR2 SQIVND (reference sequence).

CDR3 nucleotides: TGTGCCAGCAGTTACTCGCCCCGTATGAACACTGAAGCTTTCTTT. Translation gives CASSYSPRMNTEAFF. The chain employs TRBV6-5 and TRBJ1-1; the D is unclear. The germline V and J ends were trimmed by 0 bases and 0 bases, with 8 bases remaining between them. CDR1 and CDR2 (germline): MNHEY, SVGAGI. The CDR3 totals 15 residues.

This rearrangement joins TRBV4-1 to TRBJ1-2; TRBD1 might be the D (6 bases). Trimming removed 1 base at V and 5 bases at J, with 8 bases between. The CDR3 runs to 13 residues. Germline-derived CDR1 and CDR2 are MGHRA and YSYEKL. The CDR3 here is CASSQGTDYGYTF. The CDR3 DNA reads as TGCGCCAGCAGCCAAGGGACAGATTATGGCTACACCTTC.

The chain uses TRBV3-1 (or the pseudogene TRBV3-2) and TRBJ2-7, with D perhaps TRBD1 (6 bases). The germline V and J ends were trimmed by 4 bases and 2 bases, with 6 bases remaining between them. The V gene's germline CDR1 is LGHDT and CDR2 YNNKEL (reference sequence). The length of the CDR3 is 12 residues. CDR3 bases: TGTGCCAGCAGCCGGGGGCCCTACGAGCAGTACTTC. This translates into CASSRGPYEQYF.

This chain connects TRBV18 to TRBJ1-2, with D tentatively TRBD1 (5 bases). This CDR3 comprises 14 residues. Trimming removed 6 bases at V and 6 bases at J, with 17 bases between. Looked up from germline, CDR1 is KGHSH and CDR2 is LQKENI. CDR3 sequence (DNA): TGTGCCAGCTCCGGAATTACAGGATCCCATGGCTACACCTTC. Protein product: CASSGITGSHGYTF.

CDR3 nucleotides: TGCGCCAGCAGGTCCGGCTCTAACACCGGGGAGCTGTTTTTT. Encoded protein: CASRSGSNTGELFF. This chain connects TRBV10-1 to TRBJ2-2, with no clear D. V shed 6 bases and J shed 2 bases, with 10 bases lying between them. Germline V gene lookup returns CDR1 WNHNN and CDR2 SYGVQD (reference sequence). The CDR3 is 14 residues long.

The chain employs TRBV7-6 and TRBJ2-3; D not resolved. Per germline, CDR1 SGHVS and CDR2 FNYEAQ. V shed 5 bases and J shed 1 base, with 16 bases lying between them. The CDR3 is made up of 16 amino acids. The CDR3: CASSLAAKRRTDTQYF. The CDR3 coding sequence is TGTGCCAGCAGCCTCGCCGCCAAGAGACGCACAGATACGCAGTATTTT.

The chain is built from TRBV29-1 and TRBJ2-1; tentative D call: TRBD2 (5 bases). Trimming shortened V by 4 bases and J by 6 bases, and 10 bases separated the two germline ends. This CDR3 has 12 residues. The germline V gene has CDR1 SQVTM and CDR2 ANQGSEA. In DNA form, the CDR3 reads TGCAGCGTTGGGGGTCGGGGCAATGAGCAGTTCTTC. Translation: CSVGGRGNEQFF.

The chain couples TRBV5-1 to TRBJ2-5, with 9 bases aligning to TRBD1. Trimming at V came to 4 bases and at J to 4 bases, leaving 11 bases not matched to a gene. This CDR3 is built from 16 residues. Germline loops: CDR1 SGHRS, CDR2 YFSETQ. CDR3 nucleotides: TGCGCCAGCAGCCTGGGGGGACAGGGACCTGGAGAGACCCAGTACTTC. Its translation is CASSLGGQGPGETQYF.

The chain combines TRBV6-5 with TRBJ2-7, with D perhaps matching TRBD1 (5 bases). V was pared by 4 bases and J by 0 bases, with 13 bases between. Per germline, CDR1 MNHEY and CDR2 SVGAGI. The CDR3 has 15 residues. The CDR3 coding sequence is TGTGCCAGCAGTTGGGGCCGTCCTTACTCCTACGAGCAGTACTTC. This encodes CASSWGRPYSYEQYF.

This chain uses TRBV6-1 with TRBJ2-1; 9 bases agree with TRBD1. Germline V gene lookup returns CDR1 MNHNS and CDR2 SASEGT. Trimming cost V 4 bases and J 8 bases; bases outside gene matches: 15. The CDR3 spans 17 residues. Here the CDR3 reads CASSASRGDRVVYEQFF. The CDR3 DNA is TGTGCCAGCAGTGCCTCCCGGGGGGACAGGGTAGTGTATGAGCAGTTCTTC.

The chain couples TRBV25-1 to TRBJ1-6; D not certain. V was trimmed by 3 bases and J by 14 bases, leaving 17 bases between them. The germline V gene encodes CDR1 MGHDK and CDR2 SYGVNS. CDR3 size: 14 residues. CDR3 DNA: TGTGCCAGCAGTGATGGAGGGCGGCCTTGGGCCCTCCACTTT. Its translation: CASSDGGRPWALHF.

The chain recombines TRBV2 with TRBJ1-2, with 9 positions matching TRBD1. Germline CDR1 and CDR2: SNHLY and FYNNEI. Trimming took 5 bases from V and 2 from J; bases not matched to a gene: 6. The CDR3 is 15 amino acids. The CDR3 is CASSLGTGLNYGYTF. CDR3 DNA sequence: TGTGCCAGCAGTCTTGGGACAGGGCTAAACTATGGCTACACCTTC.

The chain is built from TRBV15 and TRBJ1-5; 9 nucleotides match TRBD1. V shed 6 bases, J shed 3 bases, and the junction held 6 bases outside the gene matches. The CDR3 runs to 15 residues. Germline V gene data show CDR1 as LNHNV and CDR2 as YYDKDF (reference sequence). The CDR3 protein is CATRDYRGHNQPQHF. CDR3 nucleotides: TGTGCCACCAGAGATTACAGGGGGCACAATCAGCCCCAGCATTTT. Full variable domain (rest looked up from reference TRBV15 and TRBJ1-5): DAMVIQNPRYQVTQFGKPVTLSCSQTLNHNVMYWYQQKSSQAPKLLFHYYDKDFNNEADTPDNFQSRRPNTSFCFLDIRSPGLGDTAMYLCATRDYRGHNQPQHFGDGTRLSIL.

This clone was counted a single time. The chain has TRBV2 and TRBJ1-2; TRBD1 might be the D (5 bases). The V and J ends lost 8 bases and 8 bases respectively, with 15 bases between them. The V gene's germline CDR1 is SNHLY and CDR2 FYNNEI. This CDR3 comprises 12 residues. In DNA form, the CDR3 reads TGTGCCAGCCCCCCCACAGGCGGAGGCTACACCTTC. Translating it yields CASPPTGGGYTF.

This clone was observed a few times. The chain carries TRBV12-5 and TRBJ1-3; D unclear. Germline V gene data show CDR1 as LGHNT and CDR2 as FRNRAP. CDR3 length: 17 residues. V was cut by 2 bases and J by 0 bases, with 14 bases left in between. The CDR3 DNA follows: TGTGCTAGTGGTTTGATGGCCGTGCCCAGCTCTGGAAACACCATATATTTT. This encodes CASGLMAVPSSGNTIYF.